One TCR beta chain is described in this entry. Axillary draining lymph nodes of breast cancer patients supplied the node samples. TCRdb fed the multiplex PCR reads into MiXCR, producing one record per CDR3 protein. The repertoire holds around 230,000 distinct CDR3 sequences, with approximately 36% as singletons. The sample is drawn from a study of breast tumors, draining lymph nodes, adjacent tissues. The CDR3 is 14 amino acids. Germline V gives CDR1 MNHEY, CDR2 SVGAGI. Germline trimming cut 6 bases from V and 2 bases from J; bases unmatched to any gene: 1. This chain connects TRBV6-5 to TRBJ2-7, with TRBD2 matching 13 bases. The sequencing input was axillary lymph node tissue. The sequence derives from a female donor with breast cancer. Some clones in this sample may be carry-over from other donors' samples. This CDR3 is CASRLAGGTYEQYF. CDR3 bases: TGTGCCAGCAGACTAGCGGGAGGGACCTACGAGCAGTACTTC.